These T cell receptor beta chains were read from a single sample in a study of T cells in Graves' hyperthyroidism and ophthalmopathy. TCRdb used MiXCR to reprocess the multiplex PCR reads, holding one entry per CDR3 protein. Among roughly 280,000 distinct CDR3 sequences listed, 17% were seen once. Sequenced material: blood. The receptors were sampled from an older woman with Graves' ophthalmopathy. CDR3s include the opening cysteine and the closing phenylalanine or tryptophan. The D gene is left open where the match is weak. Some rows mark clone size as missing; the rest say once, few, many or name a class of expanded clone.

V gene,clone size,J gene,D gene,CDR3 DNA,CDR3 protein
TRBV4-1,many,TRBJ2-5,TRBD1,TGCGCCAGCAGCCCCCGGACAGGGGTCGGGGAGACCCAGTACTTC,CASSPRTGVGETQYF
TRBV6-5,many,TRBJ2-3,NA,TGTGCCAGCAGTTACTCGGACTACGAAACAGATACGCAGTATTTT,CASSYSDYETDTQYF
TRBV18,NA,TRBJ2-5,TRBD2,TGTGCCAGCTCAAGAAGAGTCAGCGGGAGTGGGGAGACCCAGTACTTC,CASSRRVSGSGETQYF
TRBV7-9,many,TRBJ1-1,TRBD1,TGTGCCAGCAGCTCCCGCCAGGGGGGGGTCACTGAAGCTTTCTTT,CASSSRQGGVTEAFF
TRBV25-1,few,TRBJ1-2,NA,TGTGCCAGCAGTTGGGACGGAAACTATGGCTACACCTTC,CASSWDGNYGYTF
TRBV5-6,NA,TRBJ2-7,TRBD2,TGTGCCAGCAGCCCAACCCTAACCTCTAGCGGGGGGGCCTACGAGCAGTACTTC,CASSPTLTSSGGAYEQYF
TRBV7-9,many,TRBJ1-1,NA,TGTGCCAGCAGCTTATTTGACACTATGAACACTGAAGCTTTCTTT,CASSLFDTMNTEAFF
TRBV5-1,few,TRBJ2-7,NA,TGCGCCAGCAGCTCCTACGGGACTGGCCCCCGCGAGCAGTACTTC,CASSSYGTGPREQYF
TRBV6-1,many,TRBJ1-5,NA,TGTGCCAGCAGATCGATGTCGGGGGTCCTTAGCAATCAGCCCCAGCATTTT,CASRSMSGVLSNQPQHF
TRBV12-5,many,TRBJ2-3,TRBD2,TGTGCTAGTGAGGGCGGGGGGGCGTGGGCGCAGTATTTT,CASEGGGAWAQYF
TRBV30,many,TRBJ2-5,TRBD2,TGTGCCTGGAGTAGGGGGGGGACTAGCGGGAGGGAAAAGACCCAGTACTTC,CAWSRGGTSGREKTQYF
TRBV27,many,TRBJ2-3,NA,TGTGCCAGCAGTTTGGACACCTCAACAGATACGCAGTATTTT,CASSLDTSTDTQYF
TRBV6-2/TRBV6-3,many,TRBJ2-3,NA,TGTGCCAGCAGTTACCTGCGAAGGAGCACAGATACGCAGTATTTT,CASSYLRRSTDTQYF
TRBV4-2,NA,TRBJ2-5,NA,TGTGCCAGCAGCCAAGATGGCGGACAGGGAGGGAATGAAGAGACCCAGTACTTC,CASSQDGGQGGNEETQYF
TRBV18,many,TRBJ2-7,NA,TGTGCCAGCTCACCACTCTCTAGATTCTCAGGCGAGCAGTACTTC,CASSPLSRFSGEQYF
TRBV12-5,once,TRBJ2-3,NA,TGTGCTAGTGACCCCGGCCGGACTAGAGGGGGTCCTAGCACAGATACGCAGTATTTT,CASDPGRTRGGPSTDTQYF
TRBV9,few,TRBJ2-7,NA,TGTGCCAGCAGCGTTTATTGGGGGAGCTACGAGCAGTACTTC,CASSVYWGSYEQYF
TRBV11-2,many,TRBJ1-2,NA,TGTGCCAGCAGCCTACTCCGGGTCGAACTAAACTATGGCTACACCTTC,CASSLLRVELNYGYTF
TRBV28,many,TRBJ1-5,TRBD1,TGTGCCAGCAGTGGCCGGGACAGGGGTTTTGCAGATCAGCCCCAGCATTTT,CASSGRDRGFADQPQHF
TRBV6-5,few,TRBJ2-3,TRBD1,TGTGCCAGCAGTTACTCGACAGGGGGCCCCTCCCATACGCAGTATTTT,CASSYSTGGPSHTQYF
TRBV12-3/TRBV12-4,NA,TRBJ2-2,NA,TGTGCCAGCAGTTTCCCTGGACGGGCGAACACCGGGGAGCTGCTTTTT,CASSFPGRANTGELLF
TRBV5-1,many,TRBJ1-5,NA,TGCGCCAGCAGCTTCGGCGGGGGGAGCAATCAGCCCCAGCATTTT,CASSFGGGSNQPQHF
TRBV5-1,few,TRBJ2-1,TRBD2,TGCGCCAGCAGCGCGGGAGAGTTGAACAATGAGCAGTTCTTC,CASSAGELNNEQFF
TRBV9,few,TRBJ2-2,NA,TGTGCCAGCAGCGTAGATGAAGGGGGGTACACCGGGGAGCTGTTTTTT,CASSVDEGGYTGELFF
TRBV27,many,TRBJ2-3,NA,TGTGCCAGCAGTGATCCCCTCGGGACTCAGGACGGCACAGATACGCAGTATTTT,CASSDPLGTQDGTDTQYF
TRBV10-3,NA,TRBJ1-5,TRBD1,TGTGCCATTGAATACGGACAGGGTCTAATGCAGCCCCAGCATTTT,CAIEYGQGLMQPQHF
TRBV19,many,TRBJ1-1,TRBD1,TGTGCCAGTAGTCCCGGGACAGGGGGCATCGGCACTGAAGCTTTCTTT,CASSPGTGGIGTEAFF
TRBV5-1,NA,TRBJ2-5,NA,TGCGCCAGCAGCTTGTCCCCGGTTGAGACCCAGTACTTC,CASSLSPVETQYF
TRBV13,few,TRBJ1-3,NA,TGTGCCACTCCCCGGAAGGACGCTGGAAACACCATATATTTT,CATPRKDAGNTIYF
TRBV11-2,many,TRBJ1-5,NA,TGTGCCAGCAGCTTAGATCTTCGGGGGCAGCCCCAGCATTTT,CASSLDLRGQPQHF
TRBV4-1,NA,TRBJ1-1,TRBD1,TGCGCCAGCAGCCATCCATTGACAGGGGACACTGAAGCTTTCTTT,CASSHPLTGDTEAFF
TRBV20-1,few,TRBJ1-3,TRBD1,TGCAGTGCTGGGGACAGCAGCTCTGGAAACACCATATATTTT,CSAGDSSSGNTIYF
TRBV7-2,many,TRBJ2-7,TRBD2,TGTGCCAGCAGCGGAAGACTAGCGGGGCGCAACGAGCAGTACTTC,CASSGRLAGRNEQYF
TRBV25-1,few,TRBJ2-1,TRBD2,TGTGCCAGCAGTGAAGGAGGGACTAGCGGGAGCTACAATGGGCAGTTCTTC,CASSEGGTSGSYNGQFF
TRBV6-1,NA,TRBJ1-6,NA,TGTGCCAGCAAGTCTCGGGGTGAGGGGTCACCCCTCCACTTT,CASKSRGEGSPLHF
TRBV20-1,few,TRBJ1-1,NA,TGCAGTGCTACTCGAAACACTGAAGCTTTCTTT,CSATRNTEAFF
TRBV2,many,TRBJ1-4,NA,TGTGCCAGCAGTGTCTGGCCCACTAATGAAAAACTGTTTTTT,CASSVWPTNEKLFF
TRBV2,NA,TRBJ1-5,TRBD1,TGTGCCAGCAGCGACAGGGCCCCTGGCAATCAGCCCCAGCATTTT,CASSDRAPGNQPQHF
TRBV27,many,TRBJ2-5,NA,TGTGCCAGCAGTTTGACAAGTGGGGGGGAGACCCAGTACTTC,CASSLTSGGETQYF
TRBV20-1,NA,TRBJ1-4,NA,TGCAGCTCCTGGGCAGGGAGGGAAGAAAAACTGTTTTTT,CSSWAGREEKLFF
TRBV28,many,TRBJ1-2,NA,TGTGCCAGCAGTTCTCGAGGGGTTGTCTATGGCTACACCTTC,CASSSRGVVYGYTF
TRBV18,many,TRBJ1-1,NA,TGTGCCAGCTCTCCAGGCGGGGGGATGGACACTGAAGCTTTCTTT,CASSPGGGMDTEAFF
TRBV2,many,TRBJ1-4,NA,TGTGCCAGCAGCCGGGAGGTAGATGAAAAACTGTTTTTT,CASSREVDEKLFF